This T cell receptor beta chain was identified during a study of T cells after yellow fever vaccination. Study-level information: SMART-Seq v4 Ultra Low Input served to prepare low-cell-number fractions.

UMIs were added to TCR cDNA along with a universal primer site when it was made by 5'RACE template switching. Each CDR3 protein is one row after TCRdb ran MiXCR on the 5' RACE reads. The table shows about 260,000 distinct CDR3 sequences, with roughly 13% occurring only once. As to this clonotype: Its antigen remains unidentified.

The V end was cut by 5 bases, the J end by 8 bases, with 12 bases between. This CDR3 has 12 amino acids. CDR1 MNHEY and CDR2 SVGAGI come from the germline V gene. General study results and limits: Reappearance after the booster was seen for most primary-vaccination clones, at 96% CD4 and about 90% CD8.

The sample here was CD4+ T cells sorted from PBMCs, taken 45 days after the yellow fever booster vaccination. The source is a man younger than 45 who received the YFV17D yellow fever vaccine. The V call is TRBV6-5, the J call TRBJ1-1; the D gene is possibly TRBD1 (5 bases). CDR3 in amino acids: CASSPLGLEAFF. CDR3 in DNA: TGTGCCAGCAGTCCTCTGGGACTCGAAGCTTTCTTT.